These 18 T cell receptor beta chains were sequenced from one sample in a study of blood T cell repertoires in COVID-19. Only in-frame clones appear in the TCRdb table, and some are missing; sequencing was by immunoSEQ multiplex PCR. This repertoire shows roughly 71,000 clones, about 82% found once; its top ten account for roughly 20%. Sequences were obtained from peripheral blood. Every receptor here comes from a man aged 50-60 years with acute or convalescent COVID-19.

For this clone: The junction and the germline gene differ at one end; a read error may be behind it. The chain combines TRBV29-1 with TRBJ1-2, with D unresolved. CDR1 is SQVTM, CDR2 ANQGSEA, per germline. The CDR3 totals 12 residues. The CDR3, as DNA: TGCAGCGTTAAAGACAAGACTTATGGCTACACCTTC. Amino acid sequence: CSVKDKTYGYTF.

The V call is TRBV29-1, the J call TRBJ2-1; TRBD1 might be the D (5 bases). Trimming stripped 2 bases from V and 4 bases from J, with 6 bases between. The germline V gene has CDR1 SQVTM and CDR2 ANQGSEA. The CDR3 is 12 amino acids. The CDR3, as DNA: TGCAGCGTTGAACAGGGTTACAATGAGCAGTTCTTC. Amino acids: CSVEQGYNEQFF.

The V gene is TRBV13, the J gene TRBJ2-6; D gene uncertain. V was trimmed by 5 bases and J by 2 bases, leaving 4 bases between them. The CDR3 extends over 13 amino acids. Germline loops: CDR1 PRHDT, CDR2 FYEKMQ (reference sequence). CDR3 nucleotides: TGTGCCAGCAGCCCTGCTGGGGCCAACGTCCTGACTTTC. As protein: CASSPAGANVLTF.

The chain is built from TRBV6-2 or TRBV6-3 and TRBJ2-7; D is perhaps TRBD2 (6 bases). The CDR3 covers 16 residues. The ends were cut back, 6 bases at V and 0 bases at J, with 18 bases in the middle. From germline, CDR1 is MNHEY and CDR2 SVGEGT. The CDR3 sequence is CASSPGGVFLSYEQYV. The CDR3 DNA reads as TGTGCCAGCAGCCCCGGGGGAGTTTTCCTCTCCTACGAGCAGTACGTC.

The rearrangement uses TRBV4-1 and TRBJ2-1; D unclear. The ends were cut back, 1 base at V and 6 bases at J, with 10 bases in the middle. The CDR3 has 14 residues. CDR1 and CDR2 (germline): MGHRA, YSYEKL. The CDR3 protein is CASSQAVIANEQFF. The CDR3 coding sequence is TGCGCCAGCAGCCAAGCCGTGATAGCCAATGAGCAGTTCTTC.

The DNA for the CDR3 is TGTGCCAGCAGCTTAGCATTCGGTTCCCAAATTCGCCTCTACGAGCAGTACTTC. It translates to CASSLAFGSQIRLYEQYF. The chain carries TRBV11-2 and TRBJ2-7; the D is unclear. V lost 1 base, J lost 3 bases, and 22 bases lay in between. There are 18 residues in the CDR3. Germline V lookup: CDR1 SGHAT, CDR2 FQNNGV.

This chain links TRBV6-5 with TRBJ2-7, with D perhaps TRBD1 (5 bases). V was trimmed by 2 bases and J by 5 bases, leaving 10 bases between them. The CDR3 sequence is 13 residues long. CDR1 MNHEY and CDR2 SVGAGI come from the germline V gene. CDR3 protein: CASSYHRQHEQYV. CDR3 bases: TGTGCCAGCAGTTACCACCGACAGCACGAGCAGTACGTC.

This sequence joins TRBV19 and TRBJ1-6; D is unclear. This CDR3 spans 12 amino acids. Per the germline V gene, CDR1 is LNHDA and CDR2 is SQIVND (reference sequence). The V gene lost 3 bases and the J gene lost 9 bases, with 6 bases spanning the gap. The CDR3 reads CASSMASSPLHF. CDR3 nucleotide sequence: TGTGCCAGTAGTATGGCCAGTTCACCCCTCCACTTT.

The V and J genes are TRBV12-3 or TRBV12-4 and TRBJ1-1, with a tentative D call TRBD1 (6 bases). V was trimmed by 6 bases and J by 8 bases, leaving 10 bases between them. The CDR3 sequence is 11 residues long. The CDR3 region is CASSRDIEAFF. Written as DNA, the CDR3 is TGTGCCAGCAGCCGGGACATCGAAGCTTTCTTT.

V usage is TRBV29-1 and J usage is TRBJ2-7, with D maybe TRBD1 (6 bases). Trimming stripped 4 bases from V and 6 bases from J, with 19 bases between. CDR1 and CDR2 (germline): SQVTM, ANQGSEA. The CDR3 has 14 residues. The CDR3 coding sequence is TGCAGCGTTGTGTTCCAGGGGACACTTTCCGAGCAGTACTTC. It encodes CSVVFQGTLSEQYF.

This clone was recorded only once. This chain uses TRBV5-1 with TRBJ2-7, with D hard to call. Germline CDR1 SGHRS, CDR2 YFSETQ. V shed 0 bases and J shed 2 bases, with 6 bases lying between them. This CDR3 is built from 13 residues. The CDR3 is CASSLAPAYEQYF. CDR3 bases: TGCGCCAGCAGCTTGGCCCCTGCCTACGAGCAGTACTTC.

This clone showed up just a few times. This chain joins TRBV7-3 and TRBJ2-5; D is perhaps TRBD2 (6 bases). This CDR3 is 13 amino acids long. Trimming stripped 5 bases from V and 3 bases from J, with 10 bases between. Germline V lookup: CDR1 SGHTA, CDR2 FQGTGA. CDR3 sequence: CASSPPGEETQYF. Written as DNA, the CDR3 is TGTGCCAGCAGCCCGCCGGGAGAAGAGACCCAGTACTTC.

This rearrangement joins TRBV18 to TRBJ2-7; TRBD1 might be the D (6 bases). This CDR3 has 14 residues. V was trimmed by 3 bases and J by 3 bases, leaving 12 bases between them. Germline V gene data show CDR1 as KGHSH and CDR2 as LQKENI. The CDR3 sequence: CASSPQEGDYEQYF. CDR3 DNA: TGTGCCAGCTCACCGCAAGAGGGGGACTACGAGCAGTACTTC.

This rearrangement joins TRBV27 to TRBJ2-7, with 7 nucleotides matching TRBD1. V shed 2 bases, J shed 1 base, and the junction held 8 bases outside the gene matches. The CDR3 spans 16 residues. Germline values: CDR1 MNHEY, CDR2 SMNVEV (reference sequence). The CDR3 coding sequence is TGTGCCAGCAGTTTAAGGGCCAGGGGGTTTTCCTACGAGCAGTACTTC. This translates into CASSLRARGFSYEQYF.

The chain has TRBV14 and TRBJ1-2; TRBD1 might be the D (6 bases). There are 16 residues in the CDR3. The V gene's germline CDR1 is SGHDN and CDR2 FVKESK. Trimming shortened V by 4 bases and J by 2 bases, and 17 bases separated the two germline ends. The CDR3, as DNA: TGTGCCAGCAGCCCAACCCGGGGGGCAAGAAACTATGGCTACACCTTC. This gives the protein CASSPTRGARNYGYTF.

This sequence joins TRBV7-2 and TRBJ2-5; no clear D. V was clipped by 5 bases and J by 2 bases, with 12 bases between them. CDR1 and CDR2 (germline): SGHTA, FQGNSA. CDR3 length equals 14 residues. In DNA form, the CDR3 reads TGTGCCAGCAGCCTTGAGATCGCTCAAGAGACCCAGTACTTC. The encoded protein is CASSLEIAQETQYF.

The J gene is TRBJ2-1, the V gene TRBV5-6; maybe TRBD1 (5 bases). Germline lookup yields CDR1 SGHDT and CDR2 YYEEEE. The V end lost 3 bases, the J end lost 0 bases, and 13 bases lay between the germline ends. This CDR3 comprises 16 residues. Here the CDR3 DNA reads TGTGCCAGCAGCTCCGGCTCAGGGTTCTCCTACAATGAGCAGTTCTTC. Protein: CASSSGSGFSYNEQFF.

CDR3 in amino acids: CAIRGTGSTDTQYF. In nucleotides, the CDR3 is TGTGCCATTAGAGGGACAGGGAGTACAGATACGCAGTATTTT. The V call is TRBV10-3, the J call TRBJ2-3; 9 positions agree with TRBD1. Germline assignment: CDR1 ENHRY and CDR2 SYGVKD. CDR3 length: 14 amino acids. V was clipped by 9 bases and J by 3 bases; unmatched bases: 7.